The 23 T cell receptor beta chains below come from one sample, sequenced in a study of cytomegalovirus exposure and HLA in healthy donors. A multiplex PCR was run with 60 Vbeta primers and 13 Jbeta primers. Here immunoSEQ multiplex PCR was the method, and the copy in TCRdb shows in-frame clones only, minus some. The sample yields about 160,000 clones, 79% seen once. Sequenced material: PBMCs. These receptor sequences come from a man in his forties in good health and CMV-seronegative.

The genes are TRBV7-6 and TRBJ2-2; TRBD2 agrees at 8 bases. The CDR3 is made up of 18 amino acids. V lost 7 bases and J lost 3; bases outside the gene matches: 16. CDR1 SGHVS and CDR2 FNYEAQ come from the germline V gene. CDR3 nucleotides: TGTGCCAGCAACGAGCTTGTCCAGCGGGAGTCATACACCGGGGAGCTGTTTTTT. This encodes CASNELVQRESYTGELFF.

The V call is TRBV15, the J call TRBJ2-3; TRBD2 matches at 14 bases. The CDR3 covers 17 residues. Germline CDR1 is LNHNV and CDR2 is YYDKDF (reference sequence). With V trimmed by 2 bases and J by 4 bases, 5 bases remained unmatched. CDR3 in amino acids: CATSRRLAGGGADTQYF. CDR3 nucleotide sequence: TGTGCCACCAGCAGACGACTAGCGGGAGGGGGGGCAGATACGCAGTATTTT.

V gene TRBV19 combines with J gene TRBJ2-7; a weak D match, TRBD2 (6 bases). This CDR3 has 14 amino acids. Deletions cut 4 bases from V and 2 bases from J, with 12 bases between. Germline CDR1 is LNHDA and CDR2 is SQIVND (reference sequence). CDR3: CASSRNSGTYEQYF. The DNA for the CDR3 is TGTGCCAGTAGTAGGAATAGCGGAACCTACGAGCAGTACTTC.

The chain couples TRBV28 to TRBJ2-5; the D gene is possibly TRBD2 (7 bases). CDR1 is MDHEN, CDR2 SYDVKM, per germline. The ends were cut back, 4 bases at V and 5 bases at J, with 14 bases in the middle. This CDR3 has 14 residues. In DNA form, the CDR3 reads TGTGCCAGCAGTTCGGGGGCGGGAGTGGAGACCCAGTACTTC. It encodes CASSSGAGVETQYF.

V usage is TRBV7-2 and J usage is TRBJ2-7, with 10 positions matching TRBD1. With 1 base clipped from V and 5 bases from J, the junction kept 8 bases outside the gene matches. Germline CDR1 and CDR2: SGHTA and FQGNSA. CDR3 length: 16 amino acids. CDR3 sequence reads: CASSLELGQGLNEQYF. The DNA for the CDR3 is TGTGCCAGCAGCTTAGAGTTGGGACAGGGGTTGAACGAGCAGTACTTC.

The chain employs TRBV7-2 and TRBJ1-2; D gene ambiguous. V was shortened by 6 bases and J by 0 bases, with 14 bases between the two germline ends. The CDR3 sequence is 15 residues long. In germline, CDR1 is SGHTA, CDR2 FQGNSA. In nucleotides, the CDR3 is TGTGCCAGCAGTCCTAAGTCCAAAGCTAACTATGGCTACACCTTC. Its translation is CASSPKSKANYGYTF.

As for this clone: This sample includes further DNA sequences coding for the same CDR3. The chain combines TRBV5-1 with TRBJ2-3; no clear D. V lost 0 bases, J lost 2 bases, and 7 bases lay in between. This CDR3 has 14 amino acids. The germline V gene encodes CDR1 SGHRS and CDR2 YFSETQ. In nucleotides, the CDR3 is TGCGCCAGCAGCTTGGACTCCTACACAGATACGCAGTATTTT. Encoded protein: CASSLDSYTDTQYF.

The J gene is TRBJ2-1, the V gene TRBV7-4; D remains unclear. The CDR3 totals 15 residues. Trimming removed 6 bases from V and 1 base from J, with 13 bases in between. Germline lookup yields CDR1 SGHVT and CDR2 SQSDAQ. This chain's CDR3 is CASSNHGWSYNEQFF. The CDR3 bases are TGTGCCAGCAGTAATCACGGTTGGTCCTACAATGAGCAGTTCTTC.

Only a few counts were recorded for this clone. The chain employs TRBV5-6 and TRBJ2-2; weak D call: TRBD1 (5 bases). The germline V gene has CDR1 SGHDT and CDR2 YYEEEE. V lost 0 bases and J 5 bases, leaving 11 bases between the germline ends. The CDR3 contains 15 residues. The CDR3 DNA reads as TGTGCCAGCAGCTTGGGCGACAGATTTACCGGGGAGCTGTTTTTT. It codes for CASSLGDRFTGELFF.

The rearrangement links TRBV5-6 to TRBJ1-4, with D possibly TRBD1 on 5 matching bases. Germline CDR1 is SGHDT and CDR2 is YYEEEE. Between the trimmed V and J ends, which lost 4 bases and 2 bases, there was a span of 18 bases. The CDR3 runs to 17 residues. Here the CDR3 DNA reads TGTGCCAGCAGCCGATCCGGGGGGGGGATCACTAATGAAAAACTGTTTTTT. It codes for CASSRSGGGITNEKLFF.

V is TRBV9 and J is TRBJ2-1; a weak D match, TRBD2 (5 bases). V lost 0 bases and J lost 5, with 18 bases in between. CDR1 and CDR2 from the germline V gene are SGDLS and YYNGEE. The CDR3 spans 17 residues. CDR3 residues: CASSVDGATPGDNEQFF. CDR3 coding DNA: TGTGCCAGCAGCGTAGACGGAGCGACTCCCGGGGACAATGAGCAGTTCTTC.

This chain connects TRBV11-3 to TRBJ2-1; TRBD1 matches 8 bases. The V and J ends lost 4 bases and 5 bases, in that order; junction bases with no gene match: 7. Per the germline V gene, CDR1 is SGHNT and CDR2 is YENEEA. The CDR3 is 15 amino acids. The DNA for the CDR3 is TGTGCCAGCAGCTCCGGAGGGACAGGAAACAATGAGCAGTTCTTC. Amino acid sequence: CASSSGGTGNNEQFF.

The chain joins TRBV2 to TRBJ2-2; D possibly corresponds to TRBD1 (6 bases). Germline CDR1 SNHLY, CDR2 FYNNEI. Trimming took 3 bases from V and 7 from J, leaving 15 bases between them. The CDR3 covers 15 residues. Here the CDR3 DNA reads TGTGCCAGCAGTGAGGATATGGGACAATACGGGGAGCTGTTTTTT. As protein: CASSEDMGQYGELFF.

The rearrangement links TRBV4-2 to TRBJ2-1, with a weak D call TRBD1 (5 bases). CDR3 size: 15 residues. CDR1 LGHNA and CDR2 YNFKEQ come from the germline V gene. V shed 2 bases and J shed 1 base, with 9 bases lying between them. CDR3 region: CASSQWGGSYNEQFF. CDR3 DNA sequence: TGTGCCAGCAGCCAATGGGGCGGTTCCTACAATGAGCAGTTCTTC.

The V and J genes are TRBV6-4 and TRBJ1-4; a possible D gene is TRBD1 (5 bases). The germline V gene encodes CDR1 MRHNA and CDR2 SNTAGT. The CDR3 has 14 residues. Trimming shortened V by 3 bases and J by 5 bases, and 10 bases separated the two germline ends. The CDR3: CASSEQVGNEKLFF. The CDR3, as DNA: TGTGCCAGCAGTGAACAGGTTGGAAATGAAAAACTGTTTTTT.

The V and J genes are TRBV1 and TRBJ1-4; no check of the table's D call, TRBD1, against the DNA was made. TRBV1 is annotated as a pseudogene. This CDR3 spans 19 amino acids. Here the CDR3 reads CTSSPLRVTMRGVDEKLFF. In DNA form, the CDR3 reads TGCACCAGCAGCCCCCTCAGGGTGACCATGAGAGGTGTGGATGAAAAACTGTTTTTT.

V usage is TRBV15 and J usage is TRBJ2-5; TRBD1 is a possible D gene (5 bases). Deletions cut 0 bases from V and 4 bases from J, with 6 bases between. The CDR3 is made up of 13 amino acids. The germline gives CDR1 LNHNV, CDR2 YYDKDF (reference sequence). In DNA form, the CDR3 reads TGTGCCACCAGCAGAGATAGGGGAGAGACCCAGTACTTC. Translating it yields CATSRDRGETQYF.

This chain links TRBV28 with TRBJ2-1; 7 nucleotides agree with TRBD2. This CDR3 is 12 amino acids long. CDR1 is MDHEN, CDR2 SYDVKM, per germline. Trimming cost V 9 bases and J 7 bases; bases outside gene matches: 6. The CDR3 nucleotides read TGTGCCAGTCGGGAGGTTGAGAATGAGCAGTTCTTC. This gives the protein CASREVENEQFF.

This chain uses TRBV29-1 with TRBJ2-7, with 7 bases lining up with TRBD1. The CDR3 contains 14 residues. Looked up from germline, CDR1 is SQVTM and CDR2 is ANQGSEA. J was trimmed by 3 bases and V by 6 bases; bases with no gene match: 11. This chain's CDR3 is CSVAGTVSNYEQYF. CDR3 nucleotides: TGCAGCGTGGCCGGGACAGTCTCAAACTACGAGCAGTACTTC.

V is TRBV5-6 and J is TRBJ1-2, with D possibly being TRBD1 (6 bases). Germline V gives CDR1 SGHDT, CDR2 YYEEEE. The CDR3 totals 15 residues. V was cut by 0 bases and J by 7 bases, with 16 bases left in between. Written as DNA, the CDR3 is TGTGCCAGCAGCTTGGGGGACACGCTAGTTCCTGGCTACACCTTC. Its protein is CASSLGDTLVPGYTF.

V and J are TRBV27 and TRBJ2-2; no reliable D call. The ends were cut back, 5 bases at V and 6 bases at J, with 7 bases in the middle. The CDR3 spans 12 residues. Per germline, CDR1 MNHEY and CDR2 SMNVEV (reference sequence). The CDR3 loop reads CASSQVAGELFF. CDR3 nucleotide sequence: TGTGCCAGCAGTCAGGTCGCCGGGGAGCTGTTTTTT.

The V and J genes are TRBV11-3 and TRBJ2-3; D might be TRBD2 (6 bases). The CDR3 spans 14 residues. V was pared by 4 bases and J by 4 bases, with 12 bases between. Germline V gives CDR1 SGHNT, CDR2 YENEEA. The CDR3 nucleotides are TGTGCCAGCAGCTCGGGACTGTCCGCAGATACGCAGTATTTT. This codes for CASSSGLSADTQYF.

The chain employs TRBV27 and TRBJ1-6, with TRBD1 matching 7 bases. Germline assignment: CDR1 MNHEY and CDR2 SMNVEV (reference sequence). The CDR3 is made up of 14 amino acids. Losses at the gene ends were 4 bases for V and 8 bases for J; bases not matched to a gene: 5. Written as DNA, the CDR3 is TGTGCCAGCAGTTATGGGACAGAGTATTCACCCCTCCACTTT. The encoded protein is CASSYGTEYSPLHF.